This T cell receptor (beta chain) derives from a study of blood T cell repertoires in COVID-19. The wider study: Italy, Spain and the United States were the sources of the convalescent and acute COVID-19 samples. From T cells, B-cell-depleted T cells, or PBMCs came the material, which was cDNA or gDNA.

CDR3 length: 15 amino acids. Germline loops: CDR1 MDHEN, CDR2 SYDVKM. Trimming cost V 5 bases and J 4 bases; bases outside gene matches: 9. Original data processing: From reference gene primer amplification, estimates of nucleated cell counts were derived. This table comes from immunoSEQ multiplex PCR, and its TCRdb copy is limited to in-frame clones, with some not included. For V, J and clone size, that table is used; D and trimming come from the DNA. The sample lists tens of thousands of clones, 70% to 80% occurring once. Sequenced input: peripheral blood. The chain joins TRBV28 to TRBJ2-7; 9 nucleotides agree with TRBD1. The origin of this receptor is a woman aged 55-75 years with acute or convalescent COVID-19. CDR3 sequence: CASSTGTGSPYEQYF. The CDR3 DNA follows: TGTGCCAGCAGTACCGGGACAGGGAGCCCATACGAGCAGTACTTC.